This T cell receptor (beta chain) appears in the sequencing data of a study of cytotoxic CD8 clonotypes in ibrutinib-treated CLL. Details on this clone: The target antigen is unknown.

The data were produced by immunoSEQ multiplex PCR, yet TCRdb's version contains in-frame clones alone and is incomplete. The sample gives approximately 130,000 clones, approximately 81% of which show up once; 3% to 4% is in the top ten. Germline V lookup: CDR1 SEHNR, CDR2 FQNEAQ (reference sequence). CDR3 length: 14 residues. The V and J ends lost 1 base and 6 bases respectively, with 9 bases between them. Regarding the study as a whole: T-cell clonality at baseline went above that of age-matched healthy donors and rose and fell with circulating CD8+ T-cell counts. Having risen at ibrutinib response, clonality had fallen back toward baseline by progression.

Sequencing was performed on PBMCs, taken after 24 months of ibrutinib treatment. The sequence was collected from a human donor with chronic lymphocytic leukemia. The V call is TRBV7-9, the J call TRBJ1-4, with no clear D. The CDR3 DNA is TGTGCCAGCAGCTTAGAGCCTGTGGATGAAAAACTGTTTTTT. Its protein is CASSLEPVDEKLFF.